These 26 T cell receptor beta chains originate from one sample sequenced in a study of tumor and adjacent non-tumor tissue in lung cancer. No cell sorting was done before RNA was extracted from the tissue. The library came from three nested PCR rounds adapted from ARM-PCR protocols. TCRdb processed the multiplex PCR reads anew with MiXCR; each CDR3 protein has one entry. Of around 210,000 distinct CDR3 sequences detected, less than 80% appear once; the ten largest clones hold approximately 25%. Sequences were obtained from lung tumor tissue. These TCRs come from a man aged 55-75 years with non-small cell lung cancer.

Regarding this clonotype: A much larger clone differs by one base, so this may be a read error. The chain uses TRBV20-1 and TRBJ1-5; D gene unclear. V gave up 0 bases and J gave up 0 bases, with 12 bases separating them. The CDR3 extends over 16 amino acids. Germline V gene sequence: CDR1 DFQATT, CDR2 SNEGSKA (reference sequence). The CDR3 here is CSARDESDFSNQPQHF. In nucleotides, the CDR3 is TGCAGTGCTAGAGATGAAAGTGATTTTAGCAATCAGCCCCAGCATTTT.

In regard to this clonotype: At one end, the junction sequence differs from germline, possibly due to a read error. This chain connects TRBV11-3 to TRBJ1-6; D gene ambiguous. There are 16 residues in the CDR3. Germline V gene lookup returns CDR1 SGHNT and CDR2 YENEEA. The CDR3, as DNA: TGTGCCAGCAGCTCCGGCGGGATAGGGTTACATTCACCCCTCCTCTTT. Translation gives CASSSGGIGLHSPLLF.

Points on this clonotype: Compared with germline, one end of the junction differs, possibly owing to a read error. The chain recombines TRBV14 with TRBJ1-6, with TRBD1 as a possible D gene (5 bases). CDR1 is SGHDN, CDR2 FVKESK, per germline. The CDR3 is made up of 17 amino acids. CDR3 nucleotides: TGTGTCAGCAGCCAAGAGTCGTCGGGGGGTTCTAATTCACTCCTCCACTTT. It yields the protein CVSSQESSGGSNSLLHF.

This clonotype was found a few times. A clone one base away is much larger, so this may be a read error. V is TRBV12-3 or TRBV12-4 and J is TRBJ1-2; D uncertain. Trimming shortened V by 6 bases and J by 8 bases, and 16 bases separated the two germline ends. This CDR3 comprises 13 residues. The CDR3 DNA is TGTGCCAGCAGCCCATATTTATCTGAGGGCTACACCTTC. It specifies CASSPYLSEGYTF.

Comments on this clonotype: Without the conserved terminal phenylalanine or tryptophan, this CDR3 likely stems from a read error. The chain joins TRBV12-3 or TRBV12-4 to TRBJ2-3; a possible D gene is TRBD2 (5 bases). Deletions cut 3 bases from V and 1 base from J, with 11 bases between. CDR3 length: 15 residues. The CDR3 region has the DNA TGTGCCAGCAGTTTTCTAGCTGTACGCACAGATACGCAGTATTAT. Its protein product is CASSFLAVRTDTQYY.

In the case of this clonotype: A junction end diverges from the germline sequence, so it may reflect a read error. The CDR3: CSVGQGKDHPRHF. CDR3 coding DNA: TGCAGTGTGGGACAGGGGAAGGATCATCCCCGGCATTTT. This chain connects TRBV29-1 to TRBJ1-5; 10 bases agree with TRBD1. Germline V lookup: CDR1 SQVTM, CDR2 ANQGSEA. This CDR3 has 13 residues.

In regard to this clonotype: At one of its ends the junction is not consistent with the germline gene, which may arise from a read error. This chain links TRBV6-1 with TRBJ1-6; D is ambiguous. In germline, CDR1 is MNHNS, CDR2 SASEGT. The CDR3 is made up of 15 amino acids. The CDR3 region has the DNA TGTGCCAGCAGTGAATCGGGAGTTGAGAGTTCACCCCCCCACTTT. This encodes CASSESGVESSPPHF.

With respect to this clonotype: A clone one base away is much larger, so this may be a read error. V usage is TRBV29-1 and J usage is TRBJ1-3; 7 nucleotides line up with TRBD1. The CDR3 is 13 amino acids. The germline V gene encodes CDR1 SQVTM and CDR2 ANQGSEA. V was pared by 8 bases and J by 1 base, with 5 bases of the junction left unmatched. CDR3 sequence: CSTRQGSGNTIYF. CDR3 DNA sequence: TGCAGCACACGACAGGGATCTGGAAACACCATATATTTT.

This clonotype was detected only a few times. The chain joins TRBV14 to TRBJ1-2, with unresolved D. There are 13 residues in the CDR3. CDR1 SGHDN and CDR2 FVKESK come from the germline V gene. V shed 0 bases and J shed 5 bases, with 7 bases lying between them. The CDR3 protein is CASSQDEPYGYTF. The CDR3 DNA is TGTGCCAGCAGCCAAGATGAGCCGTATGGCTACACCTTC.

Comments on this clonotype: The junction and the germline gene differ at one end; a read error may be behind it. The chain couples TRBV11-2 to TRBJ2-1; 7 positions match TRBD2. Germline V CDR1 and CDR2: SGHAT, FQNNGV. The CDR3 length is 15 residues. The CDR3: CANSGMKGSYNEQFF. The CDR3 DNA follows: TGTGCCAACAGCGGGATGAAAGGCTCCTACAATGAGCAGTTCTTC.

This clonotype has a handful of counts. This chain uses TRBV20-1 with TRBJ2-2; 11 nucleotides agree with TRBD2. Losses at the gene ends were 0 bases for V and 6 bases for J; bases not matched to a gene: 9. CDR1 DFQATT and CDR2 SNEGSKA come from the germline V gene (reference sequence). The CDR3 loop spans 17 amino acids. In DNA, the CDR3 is TGCAGTGCTAGAGATCTGAGGACTAGCGGGCTGGCCGGGGAGCTGTTTTTT. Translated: CSARDLRTSGLAGELFF.

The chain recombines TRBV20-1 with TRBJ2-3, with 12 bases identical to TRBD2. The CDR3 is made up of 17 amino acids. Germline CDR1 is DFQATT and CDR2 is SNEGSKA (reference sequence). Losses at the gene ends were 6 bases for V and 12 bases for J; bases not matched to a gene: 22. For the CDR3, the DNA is TGCAGTGCCCCGACTAGCGGGAGCTTATCTAGCACATGTACACAGTATTTT. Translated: CSAPTSGSLSSTCTQYF.

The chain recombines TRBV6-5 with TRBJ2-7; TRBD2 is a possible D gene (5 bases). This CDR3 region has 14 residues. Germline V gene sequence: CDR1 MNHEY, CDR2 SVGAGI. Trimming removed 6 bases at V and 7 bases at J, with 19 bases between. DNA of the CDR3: TGTGCCAGCAGAACCGGGGATACCTCGTATGAGCAGTACTTC. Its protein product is CASRTGDTSYEQYF.

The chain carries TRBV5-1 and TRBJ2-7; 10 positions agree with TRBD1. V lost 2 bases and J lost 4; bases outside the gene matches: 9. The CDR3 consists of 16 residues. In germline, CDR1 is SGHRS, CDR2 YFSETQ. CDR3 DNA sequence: TGCGCCAGCAGCTTCGACCCCGGGACAGGGGCTTACGAGCAGTACTTC. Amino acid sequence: CASSFDPGTGAYEQYF.

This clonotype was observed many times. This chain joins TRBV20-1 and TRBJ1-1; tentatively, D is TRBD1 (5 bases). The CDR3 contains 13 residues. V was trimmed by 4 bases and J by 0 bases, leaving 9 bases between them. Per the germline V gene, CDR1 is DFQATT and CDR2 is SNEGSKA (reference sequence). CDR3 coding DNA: TGCAGTGCTAAACAGGACGTGAACACTGAAGCTTTCTTT. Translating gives CSAKQDVNTEAFF.

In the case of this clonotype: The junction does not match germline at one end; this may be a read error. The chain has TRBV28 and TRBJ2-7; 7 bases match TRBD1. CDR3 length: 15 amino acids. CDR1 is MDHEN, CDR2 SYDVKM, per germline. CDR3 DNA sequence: TGTGCCAGCAGTTTACCACGAGGGGGCACGTACGAGCAATACTTC. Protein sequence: CASSLPRGGTYEQYF.

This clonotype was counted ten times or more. This chain's CDR3 is CASGVTVVEQYF. In nucleotides, the CDR3 is TGTGCCAGCGGGGTAACAGTGGTCGAGCAGTACTTC. The chain carries TRBV5-8 and TRBJ2-7; D is undetermined. V lost 7 bases and J lost 6, with 14 bases in between. Germline assignment: CDR1 SGHTS and CDR2 YDEGEE. The CDR3 has 12 residues.

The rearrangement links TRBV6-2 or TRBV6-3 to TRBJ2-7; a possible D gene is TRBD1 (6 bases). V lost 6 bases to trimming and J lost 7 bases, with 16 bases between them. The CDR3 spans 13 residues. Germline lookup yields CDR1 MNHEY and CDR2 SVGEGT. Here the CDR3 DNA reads TGTGCCAGCAGAGGGACAATCTACTATGAGCAGTACTTC. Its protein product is CASRGTIYYEQYF.

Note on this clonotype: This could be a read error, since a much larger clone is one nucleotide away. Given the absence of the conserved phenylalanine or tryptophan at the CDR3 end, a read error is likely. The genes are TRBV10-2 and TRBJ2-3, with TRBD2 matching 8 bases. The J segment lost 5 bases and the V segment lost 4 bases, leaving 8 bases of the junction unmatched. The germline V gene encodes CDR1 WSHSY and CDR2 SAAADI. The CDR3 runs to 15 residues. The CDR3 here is CASSAQAGAGDTQYI. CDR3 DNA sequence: TGCGCCAGCAGTGCGCAAGCGGGAGCCGGAGATACGCAGTATATT.

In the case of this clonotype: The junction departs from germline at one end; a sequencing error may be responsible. CDR3 amino acids: CNAPSGTRGKALHF. Here the CDR3 DNA reads TGCAATGCTCCCTCCGGGACCAGGGGAAAAGCCCTCCACTTT. This chain joins TRBV20-1 and TRBJ1-6, with D possibly being TRBD1 (6 bases). Looked up from germline, CDR1 is DFQATT and CDR2 is SNEGSKA (reference sequence). This CDR3 region has 14 residues.

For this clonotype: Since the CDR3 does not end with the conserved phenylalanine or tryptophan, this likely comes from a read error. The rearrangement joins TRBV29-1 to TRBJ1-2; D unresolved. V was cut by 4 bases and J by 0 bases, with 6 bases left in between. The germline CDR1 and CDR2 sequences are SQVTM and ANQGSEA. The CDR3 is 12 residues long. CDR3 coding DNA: TGCAGCGTTGTTATATCTAACTATGGCTACACCTCC. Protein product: CSVVISNYGYTS.

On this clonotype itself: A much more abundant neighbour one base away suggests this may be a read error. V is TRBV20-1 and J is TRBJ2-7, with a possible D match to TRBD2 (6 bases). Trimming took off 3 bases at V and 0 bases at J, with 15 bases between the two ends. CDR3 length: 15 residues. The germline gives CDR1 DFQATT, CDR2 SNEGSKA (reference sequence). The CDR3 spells CSARRTSTSSYEQYF. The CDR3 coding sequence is TGCAGTGCTAGGAGGACTTCGACTAGCTCCTACGAGCAGTACTTC.

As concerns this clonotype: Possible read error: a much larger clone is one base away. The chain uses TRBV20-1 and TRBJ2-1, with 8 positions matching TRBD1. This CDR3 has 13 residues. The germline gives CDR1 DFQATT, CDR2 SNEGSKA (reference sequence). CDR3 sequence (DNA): TGCAGTGCACCAGGACAGGGCTACAATGTGCAGTTCTTC. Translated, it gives CSAPGQGYNVQFF.

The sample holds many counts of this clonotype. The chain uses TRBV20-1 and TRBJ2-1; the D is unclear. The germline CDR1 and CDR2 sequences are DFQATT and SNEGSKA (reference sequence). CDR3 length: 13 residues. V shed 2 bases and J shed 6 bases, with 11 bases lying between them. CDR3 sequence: CSARRTTPNEQFF. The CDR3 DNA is TGCAGTGCTAGACGGACCACCCCCAATGAGCAGTTCTTC.

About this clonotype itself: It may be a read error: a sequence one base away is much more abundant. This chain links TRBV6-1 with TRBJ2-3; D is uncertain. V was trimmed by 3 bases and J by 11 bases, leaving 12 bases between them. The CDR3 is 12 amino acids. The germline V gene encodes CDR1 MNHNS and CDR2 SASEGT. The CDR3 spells CASSEGRSGQYF. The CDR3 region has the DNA TGTGCCAGCAGTGAGGGCAGGTCAGGGCAGTATTTT.

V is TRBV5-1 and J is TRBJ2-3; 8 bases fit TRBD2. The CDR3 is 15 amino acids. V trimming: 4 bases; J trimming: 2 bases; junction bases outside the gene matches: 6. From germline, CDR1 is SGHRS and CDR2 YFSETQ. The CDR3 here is CASSISGGTTDTQYF. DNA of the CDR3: TGCGCCAGCAGCATAAGCGGGGGAACCACAGATACGCAGTATTTT.